Each of the 23 T cell receptor beta chains below was sequenced from the same sample in a study of blood T cell repertoires in COVID-19. The data were produced by immunoSEQ multiplex PCR, yet TCRdb's version contains in-frame clones alone and is incomplete. The sample includes tens of thousands of clones, about 92% seen only once; the top ten take about 0.4%. Sequences were obtained from peripheral blood. These TCRs come from a man aged 45-60 years with COVID-19, enrolled during active disease.

The rearrangement uses TRBV6-1 and TRBJ1-6; the match to TRBD1 covers 10 bases. This CDR3 is 15 amino acids long. CDR1 is MNHNS and CDR2 is SASEGT in the germline V gene. V shed 3 bases and J 7 bases; nucleotides not matched to a gene: 3. CDR3 sequence reads: CASSELGQGNSPLHF. The CDR3 DNA sequence: TGTGCCAGCAGTGAGTTGGGACAGGGGAATTCACCCCTCCACTTT.

The genes are TRBV5-1 and TRBJ1-2; a possible D gene is TRBD1 (6 bases). V shed 4 bases and J shed 1 base, with 14 bases lying between them. The CDR3 consists of 15 residues. Germline CDR1 is SGHRS and CDR2 is YFSETQ. The CDR3 DNA reads as TGCGCCAGCAGCCCTGAAGGACAGATTAACTATGGCTACACCTTC. This sequence encodes CASSPEGQINYGYTF.

V usage is TRBV10-1 and J usage is TRBJ1-2, with TRBD1 identical over 7 bases. From germline, CDR1 is WNHNN and CDR2 SYGVQD (reference sequence). The CDR3 runs to 14 residues. With 6 bases clipped from V and 1 base from J, the junction kept 5 bases outside the gene matches. Here the CDR3 DNA reads TGCGCCAGCAGGGAGGGACAGAATAACTATGGCTACACCTTC. Residues: CASREGQNNYGYTF.

V and J are TRBV7-9 and TRBJ1-4, with 7 bases that match TRBD1. Germline V CDR1 and CDR2: SEHNR, FQNEAQ (reference sequence). Germline trimming cut 5 bases from V and 5 bases from J; bases unmatched to any gene: 8. The CDR3 length is 15 residues. This chain's CDR3 is CASSPHRDRNEKLFF. For the CDR3, the DNA is TGTGCCAGCAGCCCCCACCGGGACAGAAATGAAAAACTGTTTTTT.

This sequence joins TRBV6-4 and TRBJ2-3, with unresolved D. This CDR3 region has 15 residues. Trimming removed 6 bases from V and 0 bases from J, with 13 bases in between. CDR1 is MRHNA and CDR2 is SNTAGT in the germline V gene. CDR3 DNA sequence: TGTGCCAGCAGCGACATACCTACTAGCACAGATACGCAGTATTTT. It is translated as CASSDIPTSTDTQYF.

The chain links TRBV7-2 to TRBJ2-7; TRBD2 agrees at 8 bases. Germline lookup yields CDR1 SGHTA and CDR2 FQGNSA. CDR3 size: 16 residues. Unmatched junction bases numbered 7, after V lost 1 base and J lost 2 bases. DNA for the CDR3: TGTGCCAGCAGCTTAGGGGGCACTAGCGGACCCTACGAGCAGTACTTC. Encoded protein: CASSLGGTSGPYEQYF.

The chain is built from TRBV9 and TRBJ2-1; D is perhaps TRBD1 (5 bases). Germline values: CDR1 SGDLS, CDR2 YYNGEE. This CDR3 has 16 residues. V was cut by 3 bases and J by 12 bases, with 25 bases left in between. The CDR3 sequence: CASSGPEADPLRGQFF. The DNA for the CDR3 is TGTGCCAGCAGCGGTCCCGAGGCGGACCCACTAAGGGGGCAGTTCTTC. Full variable domain (rest looked up from reference TRBV9 and TRBJ2-1): DSGVTQTPKHLITATGQRVTLRCSPRSGDLSVYWYQQSLDQGLQFLIQYYNGEERAKGNILERFSAQQFPDLHSELNLSSLELGDSALYFCASSGPEADPLRGQFFGPGTRLTVL.

V is TRBV6-1 and J is TRBJ2-5, with 7 bases lining up with TRBD1. Germline V gives CDR1 MNHNS, CDR2 SASEGT. With V trimmed by 6 bases and J by 2 bases, 6 bases remained unmatched. CDR3 length equals 14 residues. The CDR3 reads CASSTGQEQETQYF. CDR3 nucleotides: TGTGCCAGCAGCACCGGACAGGAACAAGAGACCCAGTACTTC.

The rearrangement uses TRBV5-1 and TRBJ2-5; D perhaps matches TRBD2 (5 bases). The CDR3 has 15 residues. From germline, CDR1 is SGHRS and CDR2 YFSETQ. The V end lost 1 base, the J end lost 0 bases, and 10 bases lay between the germline ends. The DNA for the CDR3 is TGCGCCAGCAGCTTGATGCCGGGGTACCAAGAGACCCAGTACTTC. Protein: CASSLMPGYQETQYF.

The chain is built from TRBV6-4 and TRBJ2-7; TRBD2 is a possible D gene (6 bases). V lost 7 bases and J lost 7, with 29 bases in between. This CDR3 is built from 17 residues. Per the germline V gene, CDR1 is MRHNA and CDR2 is SNTAGT. The CDR3 sequence: CASILLTRDPWPKEQYF. Here the CDR3 DNA reads TGTGCCAGCATTCTCCTGACGCGGGACCCCTGGCCCAAGGAGCAGTACTTC.

The genes are TRBV18 and TRBJ1-6, with a weak D call TRBD1 (5 bases). The V gene lost 3 bases and the J gene lost 7 bases, with 10 bases spanning the gap. Germline V gene data show CDR1 as KGHSH and CDR2 as LQKENI. This CDR3 contains 14 residues. The DNA for the CDR3 is TGTGCCAGCTCACCGGGGGGAGGCAATTCACCCCTCCACTTT. It codes for CASSPGGGNSPLHF.

The chain links TRBV2 to TRBJ1-2; no clear D gene. CDR3 length: 12 amino acids. Trimming stripped 4 bases from V and 5 bases from J, with 8 bases between. Germline CDR1 SNHLY, CDR2 FYNNEI. CDR3 region: CASSVGGYGYTF. CDR3 DNA: TGTGCCAGCAGTGTAGGAGGGTATGGCTACACCTTC. Based on the CDR3 plus reference TRBV2 and TRBJ1-2, the full variable domain is EPEVTQTPSHQVTQMGQEVILRCVPISNHLYFYWYRQILGQKVEFLVSFYNNEISEKSEIFDDQFSVERPDGSNFTLKIRSTKLEDSAMYFCASSVGGYGYTFGSGTRLTVV.

J is TRBJ1-4 and V is TRBV7-2, with 8 bases fitting TRBD1. The length of the CDR3 is 14 residues. The V and J ends lost 1 base and 5 bases, in that order; junction bases with no gene match: 0. Looked up from germline, CDR1 is SGHTA and CDR2 is FQGNSA. The CDR3 loop reads CASSLGQGNEKLFF. For the CDR3, the DNA is TGTGCCAGCAGCTTAGGACAGGGGAATGAAAAACTGTTTTTT.

The V and J genes are TRBV11-2 and TRBJ2-5, with D possibly TRBD2 on 6 matching bases. The V gene lost 5 bases and the J gene lost 3 bases, with 16 bases spanning the gap. The CDR3 runs 15 residues. CDR1 is SGHAT and CDR2 is FQNNGV in the germline V gene. As DNA, the CDR3 is TGTGCCAGCAGCGTGGAGCGGGTAGCGAAAGAGACCCAGTACTTC. Amino acid sequence: CASSVERVAKETQYF.

This chain connects TRBV28 to TRBJ2-7; D is unclear. The CDR3 covers 14 residues. Germline assignment: CDR1 MDHEN and CDR2 SYDVKM. Deletions cut 5 bases from V and 2 bases from J, with 13 bases between. Written as DNA, the CDR3 is TGTGCCAGCAGTCCCCCATCCAGCGCCTACGAGCAGTACTTC. This translates into CASSPPSSAYEQYF.

The chain has TRBV7-6 and TRBJ2-7; 12 bases are a match to TRBD2. The CDR3 is 16 residues long. With V trimmed by 5 bases and J by 1 base, 6 bases remained unmatched. Germline CDR1 and CDR2: SGHVS and FNYEAQ. CDR3 loop: CASSPLAGGTSYEQYF. The CDR3 DNA reads TGTGCCAGCAGCCCACTAGCGGGAGGCACGTCCTACGAGCAGTACTTC.

The chain combines TRBV5-1 with TRBJ2-2; tentative D call: TRBD1 (5 bases). V was shortened by 1 base and J by 3 bases, with 10 bases between the two germline ends. Germline V gene data show CDR1 as SGHRS and CDR2 as YFSETQ. The length of the CDR3 is 15 residues. CDR3 protein: CASSLTDSYTGELFF. The CDR3 bases are TGCGCCAGCAGCTTGACAGACAGTTACACCGGGGAGCTGTTTTTT.

V is TRBV5-1 and J is TRBJ1-1, with TRBD1 matching 12 bases. Germline-derived CDR1 and CDR2 are SGHRS and YFSETQ. The junction had 5 bases not matched to a gene; V was cut back by 0 bases and J by 5 bases. The CDR3 loop spans 16 amino acids. CDR3 coding DNA: TGCGCCAGCAGCTTGGTGGGACAGGGGGCCGGGACTGAAGCTTTCTTT. Protein product: CASSLVGQGAGTEAFF.

The chain links TRBV4-3 to TRBJ2-7; a possible D gene is TRBD2 (7 bases). Per the germline V gene, CDR1 is LGHNA and CDR2 is YSLEER. V was trimmed by 0 bases and J by 5 bases, leaving 20 bases between them. The CDR3 is 17 amino acids. CDR3 residues: CASSQDLGGGGWNEQYF. CDR3 coding DNA: TGCGCCAGCAGCCAAGATTTAGGGGGAGGGGGTTGGAACGAGCAGTACTTC.

Regarding this clone: The junction and the germline gene differ at one end; a read error may be behind it. The J gene is TRBJ1-5, the V gene TRBV18, with a possible D match to TRBD1 (5 bases). The germline CDR1 and CDR2 sequences are KGHSH and LQKENI. This CDR3 is built from 13 residues. The CDR3 reads CASSPGGTLKAGF. The DNA of the CDR3 is TGTGCCAGCTCACCCGGCGGGACTTTAAAAGCAGGATTT.

The chain combines TRBV19 with TRBJ1-5; no definite D call. The CDR3 contains 14 residues. Germline loops: CDR1 LNHDA, CDR2 SQIVND (reference sequence). V was clipped by 1 base and J by 2 bases, with 6 bases between them. This CDR3 is CASSIGVGNQPQHF. Written as DNA, the CDR3 is TGTGCCAGTAGTATAGGAGTAGGCAATCAGCCCCAGCATTTT. Full variable domain (missing parts from reference TRBV19 and TRBJ1-5): DGGITQSPKYLFRKEGQNVTLSCEQNLNHDAMYWYRQDPGQGLRLIYYSQIVNDFQKGDIAEGYSVSREKKESFPLTVTSAQKNPTAFYLCASSIGVGNQPQHFGDGTRLSIL.

The CDR3 bases are TGTGCCAGCAGTGGCTCGACAGGCGGAAAACTGTTTTTT. As protein: CASSGSTGGKLFF. This chain links TRBV25-1 with TRBJ1-4; D might be TRBD1 (6 bases). The CDR3 has 13 amino acids. V was cut by 4 bases and J by 10 bases, with 13 bases left in between. CDR1 MGHDK and CDR2 SYGVNS come from the germline V gene.

This clone was seen just once. The chain uses TRBV28 and TRBJ2-2; TRBD2 matches 8 bases. CDR1 is MDHEN and CDR2 is SYDVKM in the germline V gene. The CDR3 loop spans 15 amino acids. V lost 5 bases to trimming and J lost 7 bases; unmatched junction nucleotides: 9. CDR3 bases: TGTGCCAGCAGTCCCAGCGGGAGCCTCGGCGGGGAGCTGTTTTTT. Its protein product is CASSPSGSLGGELFF.